Listed below are T cell receptor beta chains from one sample, sequenced in a study of tumor T cells in aggressive B-cell lymphoma. Sequencing was performed with immunoSEQ multiplex PCR; in TCRdb, only in-frame clones are kept and a portion is missing. The table has 4,200 or so clones, roughly 80% seen once. The material sequenced was tumor tissue. The source of these receptors is an adult with diffuse large B cell lymphoma. CDR3s include the opening cysteine and the closing phenylalanine or tryptophan. A D gene is named only where the DNA matches it firmly. The size of a clone is reported for some rows only, either as once, few or many, or as a class for expanded clones.

j_gene | len | v_gene | abundance | d_gene | CDR3aa | CDR3nt
TRBJ2-5 | 16 | TRBV19 | . | TRBD2 | CASSMPSGGAWKTQYF | TGTGCCAGTAGTATGCCCAGCGGGGGGGCCTGGAAGACCCAGTACTTC
TRBJ1-2 | 13 | TRBV19 | . | . | CASSLSGVSGYTF | TGTGCCAGTAGTCTTTCAGGGGTCTCTGGCTACACCTTC
TRBJ2-1 | 17 | TRBV27 | . | TRBD1 | CASSAGTGVSSYNEQFF | TGTGCCAGCAGTGCGGGGACAGGGGTCAGCTCCTACAATGAGCAGTTCTTC
TRBJ2-1 | 13 | TRBV27 | . | . | CASSYYLGNEQFF | TGTGCCAGCAGTTACTACCTCGGGAATGAGCAGTTCTTC
TRBJ2-7 | 14 | TRBV18 | . | TRBD1 | CASSPATGTNEQYF | TGTGCCAGCTCACCTGCGACAGGGACGAACGAGCAGTACTTC
TRBJ2-3 | 16 | TRBV10-1 | . | TRBD2 | CASSEFAGDGTDTQYF | TGCGCCAGCAGTGAGTTCGCGGGAGATGGCACAGATACGCAGTATTTT
TRBJ1-3 | 17 | TRBV9 | . | . | CASSVGPRGSSGNTIYF | TGTGCCAGCAGCGTAGGCCCCCGCGGAAGCTCTGGAAACACCATATATTTT
TRBJ1-5 | 15 | TRBV5-1 | . | TRBD1 | CASSSGTGGLAPQHF | TGCGCCAGCAGTTCCGGGACAGGGGGCCTCGCGCCCCAGCATTTT
TRBJ1-2 | 17 | TRBV13 | . | TRBD1 | CASSLRSSGGYSHGYTF | TGTGCCAGCAGCTTAAGAAGTTCAGGGGGATACAGCCATGGCTACACCTTC
TRBJ2-1 | 15 | TRBV10-3 | . | TRBD2 | CAIMTGTSRDNEQFF | TGTGCCATCATGACCGGGACTAGCAGAGACAATGAGCAGTTCTTC
TRBJ2-2 | 16 | TRBV5-4 | . | . | CASSSEQGSDTGELFF | TGTGCCAGCAGCTCGGAACAGGGATCGGACACCGGGGAGCTGTTTTTT
TRBJ1-4 | 16 | TRBV27 | . | . | CASRSDSLATNEKLFF | TGTGCCAGCAGATCGGACAGCCTTGCAACTAATGAAAAACTGTTTTTT
TRBJ2-7 | 15 | TRBV5-5 | few | . | CASSLRSTDLYEQYF | TGTGCCAGCAGCTTACGCTCGACAGATCTCTACGAGCAGTACTTC
TRBJ2-1 | 11 | TRBV6-1 | once | TRBD2 | CASGGDNEQFF | TGTGCCAGCGGGGGGGACAATGAGCAGTTCTTC
TRBJ1-4 | 15 | TRBV7-9 | few | TRBD1 | CASSLGTGMSEKLFF | TGTGCCAGCAGCCTCGGGACAGGGATGAGTGAAAAACTGTTTTTT
TRBJ2-2 | 15 | TRBV5-1 | . | TRBD2 | CASSSSGGETGELFF | TGCGCCAGCAGCTCCTCGGGGGGGGAAACCGGGGAGCTGTTTTTT
TRBJ1-1 | 14 | TRBV18 | . | TRBD1 | CASSSTGSDTEAFF | TGTGCCAGCTCATCGACAGGGAGTGACACTGAAGCTTTCTTT
TRBJ2-3 | 15 | TRBV27 | . | . | CATNPSGGQRDTQYF | TGTGCCACCAACCCTTCGGGGGGCCAGCGAGATACGCAGTATTTT
TRBJ2-4 | 15 | TRBV5-4 | . | . | CASSSRDLAKNIQYF | TGTGCCAGCAGCAGCCGGGATCTAGCCAAAAACATTCAGTACTTC
TRBJ1-4 | 15 | TRBV5-1 | . | TRBD1 | CASSFGGRGNEKLFF | TGCGCCAGCAGCTTCGGGGGCAGGGGGAATGAAAAACTGTTTTTT
TRBJ2-3 | 13 | TRBV7-8 | . | . | CASTGDFTDTQYF | TGTGCCAGCACCGGGGACTTCACAGATACGCAGTATTTT
TRBJ1-2 | 12 | TRBV6-5 | once | . | CASSFQGLGYTF | TGTGCCAGCAGTTTTCAGGGATTGGGCTACACCTTC
TRBJ2-1 | 15 | TRBV27 | . | TRBD1 | CASIYSGTGNNEQFF | TGTGCCAGCATCTACTCGGGGACAGGTAACAATGAGCAGTTCTTC
TRBJ2-7 | 15 | TRBV27 | once | . | CASSLKAASSYEQYF | TGTGCCAGCAGTTTAAAAGCAGCGAGCTCCTACGAGCAGTACTTC
TRBJ1-2 | 14 | TRBV5-8 | . | . | CASSLGKGAYGYTF | TGTGCCAGCAGCTTGGGTAAAGGGGCCTATGGCTACACCTTC
TRBJ2-2 | 16 | TRBV5-6 | . | TRBD1 | CASSLVGQGNTGELFF | TGTGCCAGCAGCTTGGTTGGACAGGGGAACACCGGGGAGCTGTTTTTT
TRBJ2-5 | 15 | TRBV6-5 | few | TRBD1 | CASSIQTGGWETQYF | TGTGCCAGCAGTATACAGACAGGGGGCTGGGAGACCCAGTACTTC
TRBJ2-2 | 15 | TRBV19 | . | TRBD1 | CASSTQGASTGELFF | TGTGCCAGTAGTACCCAGGGGGCGAGCACCGGGGAGCTGTTTTTT
TRBJ2-2 | 15 | TRBV15 | few | . | CATSRGGTDTGELFF | TGTGCCACCAGCAGAGGAGGGACTGACACCGGGGAGCTGTTTTTT
TRBJ2-1 | 16 | TRBV6-6 | . | TRBD1 | CASSYARTGGNNEQFF | TGTGCCAGCAGTTACGCCCGCACAGGGGGGAACAATGAGCAGTTCTTC
TRBJ2-1 | 16 | TRBV5-4 | . | TRBD2 | CASSPPSGRGGYEQFF | TGTGCCAGCAGCCCGCCGTCGGGGCGGGGGGGCTATGAGCAGTTCTTC
TRBJ1-1 | 15 | TRBV27 | . | . | CASSSLTGINTEAFF | TGTGCCAGCAGTTCCTTAACAGGTATCAACACTGAAGCTTTCTTT